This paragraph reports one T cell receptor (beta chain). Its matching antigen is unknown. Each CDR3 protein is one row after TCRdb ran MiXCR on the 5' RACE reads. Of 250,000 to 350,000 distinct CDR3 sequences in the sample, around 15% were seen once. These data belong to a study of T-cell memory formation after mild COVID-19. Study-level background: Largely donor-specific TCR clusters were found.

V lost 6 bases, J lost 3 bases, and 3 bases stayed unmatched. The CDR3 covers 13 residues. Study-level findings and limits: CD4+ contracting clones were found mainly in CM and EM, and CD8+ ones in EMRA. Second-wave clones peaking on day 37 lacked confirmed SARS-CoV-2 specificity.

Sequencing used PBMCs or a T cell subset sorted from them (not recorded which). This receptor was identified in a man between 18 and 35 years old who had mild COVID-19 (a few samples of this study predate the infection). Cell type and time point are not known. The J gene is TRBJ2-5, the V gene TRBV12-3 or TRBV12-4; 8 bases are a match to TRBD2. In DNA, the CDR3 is TGTGCCAGCAGCCGGCGGGGGGAAGAGACCCAGTACTTC. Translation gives CASSRRGEETQYF.